This TCR beta chain was profiled in a study of technical replicates of blood from several donors. Produced via immunoSEQ multiplex PCR; TCRdb's table is partial and in-frame only. The data show about 69,000 clones, with around 90% seen just once and less than 5% held by the top ten. The CDR3 is 14 amino acids. V was clipped by 3 bases and J by 4 bases; unmatched bases: 5. Germline V gives CDR1 SGDLS, CDR2 YYNGEE. Of note for this clone: This CDR3 is also generated by other DNA sequences in the sample.

Input material: PBMCs. The source of this sequence is a human donor in good health. Some clones in this sample may be carry-over from other donors' samples. This rearrangement joins TRBV9 to TRBJ2-7; 9 bases agree with TRBD2. As DNA, the CDR3 is TGTGCCAGCAGCGCGACTAGCGGAAGTTACGAGCAGTACTTC. This codes for CASSATSGSYEQYF.